This TCR beta chain was found in a study of blood T cell repertoires in COVID-19. Across the whole study: Researchers got acute and convalescent COVID-19 samples from the United States, Italy and Spain. T cells, B-cell-depleted T cells, or PBMCs supplied cDNA or gDNA.

V lost 5 bases, J lost 1 base, and 9 bases lay in between. Germline values: CDR1 SEHNR, CDR2 FQNEAQ (reference sequence). The CDR3 extends over 14 amino acids. This clone showed up many times. The authors' processing: Reference gene primer amplification gave estimated nucleated cell counts. TCRdb's table, derived via immunoSEQ multiplex PCR, lists solely in-frame clones and lacks some. That table furnishes V, J and clone size, whereas the DNA furnished D and trimming. The table has 70,000 to 90,000 clones, about 86% seen once; the top ten hold less than 9%. This TCR was recovered from a man between 60 and 75 years old with acute or convalescent COVID-19. The V and J genes are TRBV7-9 and TRBJ1-5, with a weak D call TRBD1 (5 bases). Sample: peripheral blood. This CDR3 is CASSDPGSNQPQHF. CDR3 nucleotides: TGTGCCAGCAGCGACCCAGGGAGCAATCAGCCCCAGCATTTT.